The following is a TCR beta chain sequence with its context. It lacks a known antigen. It has no much larger one-base neighbor in the sample; base qualities were not kept. Blood samples were collected up to 4 times in the first month after transplant and then at least monthly when available. The data stem from a study of graft-versus-host responses after intestinal transplantation (dated by TCRdb to the early 2020s). General notes on the study: The transplants that recipients got were multivisceral, liver-intestinal, or isolated intestinal. Every recipient was given anti-thymocyte globulin induction, then maintenance tacrolimus and steroids for around three years. Bulk TCR-beta CDR3 sequencing was used to track graft-versus-host and host-versus-graft alloreactive T cell clones in the graft, circulation and bone marrow after intestinal transplantation. To identify alloreactive clones, pre-transplant mixed lymphocyte reaction products were sequenced and then compared with unstimulated pre-transplant donor and recipient T cells. The cohort enrolled some 24 intestinal transplant recipients, one of whom was a retransplant, and a few patients without pretransplant specimens were excluded. A peak of at least 4% donor T cells among recipient peripheral blood mononuclear cells was the definition used for donor T cell macrochimerism. Rather than being sequenced by the commercial service, samples from a few later patients were sequenced in-house on an Illumina MiSeq and processed with MiXCR.

Broader findings and caveats from the paper: In the allografts of patients with donor T cell macrochimerism, GvH to HvG T cell clonal ratios were high. GvH clones were detected in recipient bone marrow, and some of these GvH clones were observed earlier in ileal mucosa or blood, consistent with an intestinal mucosal origin. Early after transplant, peak levels of circulating GvH clones were found to be associated with declines in HvG clones. The relatively low number and heterogeneity of intestinal transplant patients limited the conclusions.

Libraries were prepared through the immunoSEQ multiplex PCR assay. High-throughput TCR-beta CDR3 sequencing of genomic DNA from most patients was performed by Adaptive Biotechnologies. Per the original workflow: TCR sequencing data for over 15 patients were retrieved from Adaptive's ImmunoSEQ software; a few other patients were processed with MiXCR and VDJtools. Because the origin of CDR3 nucleotide sequences shared between donor and recipient could not be assigned, those sequences were removed. To count as alloreactive, a clone needed at least 2-fold expansion over unstimulated cells and a minimum CFSE-low frequency of 0.002% (template counts) or 0.001% (read counts). A clone was considered mappable if detected in the sequenced pre-transplant spleen, lymph node, or MLR CFSE-low populations of the donor or recipient. The cumulative frequency of alloreactive clones was calculated as a percentage of all sequences, weighted by copy number. TCRdb's version of the immuneACCESS table is confined to in-frame rearrangements and falls short of the full clone set. An unresolved V gene accounts for under half of the shortfall where checked; the remainder is of unknown origin. That table furnishes V, J and clone size, whereas the DNA furnished D and trimming. Present in this sample are around 40,000 clones, around 86% of which were seen just once. In total, the top ten clones hold about 3.7% of the sample.

The clonotype comes from a human patient who received an intestinal transplant, so some T cells may come from the graft donor. The sample here was PBMCs, taken about 990 days after transplant.

The CDR3 reads CASSPMRGNIQYF. The nucleotide sequence reads as follows: TGTGCCAGCAGCCCGATGAGGGGAAACATTCAGTACTTC. Recombination connected TRBV5-5 to TRBJ2-4; the D call is possibly TRBD1 or TRBD2, each sharing 5 bases. The germline V gene (reference sequence) specifies SGHKS as CDR1 and YYEKEE as CDR2. Relative to germline, V is 4 bases shorter and J is 6 bases shorter, with 11 bases between their ends. Reading from cysteine to phenylalanine, the CDR3 counts 13 amino acids. Of the read, only the CDR3 DNA is kept; its 39 bases are in frame from base 1. The variable domain in full, with residues beyond the CDR3 obtained from the reference TRBV5-5 and TRBJ2-4 genes, is DAGVTQSPTHLIKTRGQQVTLRCSPISGHKSVSWYQQVLGQGPQFIFQYYEKEERGRGNFPDRFSARQFPNYSSELNVNALLLGDSALYLCASSPMRGNIQYFGAGTRLSVL.